The rows below give T cell receptor beta chains drawn from one sample of a study of T cell changes during pregnancy in multiple sclerosis. Sequencing was performed with immunoSEQ multiplex PCR; in TCRdb, only in-frame clones are kept and a portion is missing. The repertoire holds 29,000 or so clones, with just over 90% as singletons. Specimen: CD4+ T cells from peripheral blood mononuclear cells, collected in the first trimester of pregnancy. Receptors were obtained from a female donor with multiple sclerosis, enrolled in a pregnancy study. CDR3s include the opening cysteine and the closing phenylalanine or tryptophan. The order of the fields is clone size, V gene, D gene, J gene, CDR3 protein, CDR3 DNA. A D gene is named only where the DNA matches it firmly. Clone sizes are given selectively: once, few, many, or a class where the clone is expanded.

abundance: NA
v_gene: TRBV2
d_gene: NA
j_gene: TRBJ2-3
CDR3aa: CASSSMGRATSSTQYF
CDR3nt: TGTGCCAGCAGTAGCATGGGACGGGCTACTAGCTCTACGCAGTATTTT

abundance: NA
v_gene: TRBV18
d_gene: TRBD2
j_gene: TRBJ2-3
CDR3aa: CASSPRLSGVADTQYF
CDR3nt: TGTGCCAGCTCACCAAGGCTTAGCGGGGTTGCAGATACGCAGTATTTT

abundance: once
v_gene: TRBV6-5
d_gene: NA
j_gene: TRBJ1-1
CDR3aa: CASSRTQGIAFF
CDR3nt: TGTGCCAGCAGCAGAACCCAGGGGATCGCTTTCTTT

abundance: NA
v_gene: TRBV27
d_gene: TRBD2
j_gene: TRBJ2-7
CDR3aa: CASSSAGLVFYEQYF
CDR3nt: TGTGCCAGCAGTTCTGCGGGACTAGTCTTCTACGAGCAGTACTTC

abundance: few
v_gene: TRBV9
d_gene: NA
j_gene: TRBJ1-2
CDR3aa: CASSLLTANYGYTF
CDR3nt: TGTGCCAGCAGTCTTTTAACAGCTAACTATGGCTACACCTTC

abundance: NA
v_gene: TRBV6-1
d_gene: NA
j_gene: TRBJ1-2
CDR3aa: CASSVTGYGYTF
CDR3nt: TGTGCCAGCAGTGTGACAGGTTATGGCTACACCTTC

abundance: NA
v_gene: TRBV28
d_gene: TRBD1
j_gene: TRBJ1-5
CDR3aa: CASSLPGQGHQPQHF
CDR3nt: TGTGCCAGCAGTTTACCGGGACAGGGGCATCAGCCCCAGCATTTT

abundance: NA
v_gene: TRBV6-6
d_gene: TRBD2
j_gene: TRBJ2-7
CDR3aa: CASSYSTLAGGEQYF
CDR3nt: TGTGCCAGCAGTTACTCGACCCTAGCGGGGGGTGAGCAGTACTTC

abundance: NA
v_gene: TRBV2
d_gene: TRBD1
j_gene: TRBJ1-1
CDR3aa: CASRPTGAHEAFF
CDR3nt: TGTGCCAGCAGGCCTACAGGGGCCCATGAAGCTTTCTTT

abundance: NA
v_gene: TRBV7-9
d_gene: TRBD1
j_gene: TRBJ1-1
CDR3aa: CASSTYKGQISAFF
CDR3nt: TGTGCCAGCAGCACATACAAGGGACAGATTTCCGCTTTCTTT

abundance: NA
v_gene: TRBV11-2
d_gene: NA
j_gene: TRBJ1-2
CDR3aa: CASSSLRTENYGYTF
CDR3nt: TGTGCCAGCAGCTCCCTAAGGACAGAAAACTATGGCTACACCTTC

abundance: NA
v_gene: TRBV29-1
d_gene: TRBD1
j_gene: TRBJ2-5
CDR3aa: CSAQDRRQETQYF
CDR3nt: TGCAGCGCTCAGGACAGGCGGCAAGAGACCCAGTACTTC

abundance: NA
v_gene: TRBV29-1
d_gene: NA
j_gene: TRBJ1-1
CDR3aa: CSAGMDTEAFF
CDR3nt: TGCAGCGCGGGGATGGACACTGAAGCTTTCTTT

abundance: NA
v_gene: TRBV5-4
d_gene: NA
j_gene: TRBJ1-2
CDR3aa: CASSFAGGHGYTF
CDR3nt: TGTGCCAGCAGCTTTGCCGGGGGGCATGGCTACACCTTC

abundance: few
v_gene: TRBV9
d_gene: NA
j_gene: TRBJ2-2
CDR3aa: CASSVATGIDTGELFF
CDR3nt: TGTGCCAGCAGCGTAGCTACCGGGATAGACACCGGGGAGCTGTTTTTT

abundance: once
v_gene: TRBV19
d_gene: NA
j_gene: TRBJ2-1
CDR3aa: CASSMGHRQFF
CDR3nt: TGTGCCAGTAGTATGGGCCATCGGCAGTTCTTC

abundance: few
v_gene: TRBV2
d_gene: NA
j_gene: TRBJ2-2
CDR3aa: CASSAMRPGELFF
CDR3nt: TGTGCCAGCAGTGCGATGCGGCCCGGGGAGCTGTTTTTT

abundance: NA
v_gene: TRBV5-1
d_gene: TRBD2
j_gene: TRBJ2-3
CDR3aa: CASSLVAGGEDTQYF
CDR3nt: TGCGCCAGCAGCTTGGTAGCGGGGGGAGAGGATACGCAGTATTTT

abundance: NA
v_gene: TRBV30
d_gene: NA
j_gene: TRBJ1-2
CDR3aa: CAWAPGPRYGYTF
CDR3nt: TGTGCCTGGGCCCCAGGGCCTCGCTATGGCTACACCTTC

abundance: NA
v_gene: TRBV7-9
d_gene: TRBD1
j_gene: TRBJ1-2
CDR3aa: CASSPDRGQRGYTF
CDR3nt: TGTGCCAGCAGCCCTGACAGGGGGCAACGGGGCTACACCTTC

abundance: NA
v_gene: TRBV12-5
d_gene: NA
j_gene: TRBJ1-2
CDR3aa: CASGFHPLPGVYYGYTF
CDR3nt: TGTGCTAGTGGTTTCCATCCGCTCCCGGGGGTATACTATGGCTACACCTTC

abundance: NA
v_gene: TRBV30
d_gene: TRBD1
j_gene: TRBJ1-1
CDR3aa: CAWDPGQGVTEAFF
CDR3nt: TGTGCCTGGGACCCGGGACAGGGGGTAACTGAAGCTTTCTTT

abundance: NA
v_gene: TRBV27
d_gene: TRBD1
j_gene: TRBJ1-1
CDR3aa: CASSLSGQGETEAFF
CDR3nt: TGTGCCAGCAGTTTATCCGGACAGGGGGAAACTGAAGCTTTCTTT

abundance: NA
v_gene: TRBV19
d_gene: NA
j_gene: TRBJ1-5
CDR3aa: CASTNFRVGQPQHF
CDR3nt: TGTGCCAGTACCAACTTCAGGGTGGGGCAGCCCCAGCATTTT

abundance: NA
v_gene: TRBV10-3
d_gene: TRBD2
j_gene: TRBJ2-2
CDR3aa: CAINPGLAGGSRELFF
CDR3nt: TGTGCCATCAATCCGGGACTAGCGGGGGGTAGCAGGGAGCTGTTTTTT

abundance: NA
v_gene: TRBV4-1
d_gene: NA
j_gene: TRBJ2-5
CDR3aa: CASSQDMRQGGAQYF
CDR3nt: TGCGCCAGCAGCCAAGATATGAGACAGGGAGGAGCCCAGTACTTC

abundance: NA
v_gene: TRBV6-5
d_gene: NA
j_gene: TRBJ2-1
CDR3aa: CASGNRLARNEQFF
CDR3nt: TGTGCCAGCGGAAACCGTCTAGCGAGGAATGAGCAGTTCTTC

abundance: NA
v_gene: TRBV7-2
d_gene: TRBD2
j_gene: TRBJ2-7
CDR3aa: CASSWTSGGSSYEQYF
CDR3nt: TGTGCCAGCAGCTGGACTAGCGGGGGGTCCTCCTACGAGCAGTACTTC

abundance: NA
v_gene: TRBV7-2
d_gene: TRBD1
j_gene: TRBJ2-5
CDR3aa: CASSLGQGMEETQYF
CDR3nt: TGTGCCAGCAGCTTGGGACAGGGGATGGAAGAGACCCAGTACTTC

abundance: NA
v_gene: TRBV30
d_gene: NA
j_gene: TRBJ2-7
CDR3aa: CAWGQGLIEQYF
CDR3nt: TGTGCCTGGGGCCAGGGACTTATCGAGCAGTACTTC

abundance: NA
v_gene: TRBV7-2
d_gene: TRBD2
j_gene: TRBJ2-5
CDR3aa: CASSYRGGQGGETQYF
CDR3nt: TGTGCCAGCAGCTACCGGGGGGGGCAGGGAGGGGAGACCCAGTACTTC

abundance: NA
v_gene: TRBV6-1
d_gene: NA
j_gene: TRBJ2-3
CDR3aa: CASSLAHVTDTQYF
CDR3nt: TGTGCCAGCTCCCTAGCACACGTCACAGATACGCAGTATTTT

abundance: NA
v_gene: TRBV19
d_gene: NA
j_gene: TRBJ1-1
CDR3aa: CASRRHDTEAFF
CDR3nt: TGTGCCAGTAGAAGACATGACACTGAAGCTTTCTTT

abundance: NA
v_gene: TRBV7-9
d_gene: NA
j_gene: TRBJ1-1
CDR3aa: CASSLRFQAPEAFF
CDR3nt: TGTGCCAGCAGCTTAAGGTTCCAGGCCCCTGAAGCTTTCTTT

abundance: NA
v_gene: TRBV7-9
d_gene: NA
j_gene: TRBJ1-2
CDR3aa: CASRPGEENYGYTF
CDR3nt: TGTGCCAGCAGGCCGGGAGAGGAGAACTATGGCTACACCTTC